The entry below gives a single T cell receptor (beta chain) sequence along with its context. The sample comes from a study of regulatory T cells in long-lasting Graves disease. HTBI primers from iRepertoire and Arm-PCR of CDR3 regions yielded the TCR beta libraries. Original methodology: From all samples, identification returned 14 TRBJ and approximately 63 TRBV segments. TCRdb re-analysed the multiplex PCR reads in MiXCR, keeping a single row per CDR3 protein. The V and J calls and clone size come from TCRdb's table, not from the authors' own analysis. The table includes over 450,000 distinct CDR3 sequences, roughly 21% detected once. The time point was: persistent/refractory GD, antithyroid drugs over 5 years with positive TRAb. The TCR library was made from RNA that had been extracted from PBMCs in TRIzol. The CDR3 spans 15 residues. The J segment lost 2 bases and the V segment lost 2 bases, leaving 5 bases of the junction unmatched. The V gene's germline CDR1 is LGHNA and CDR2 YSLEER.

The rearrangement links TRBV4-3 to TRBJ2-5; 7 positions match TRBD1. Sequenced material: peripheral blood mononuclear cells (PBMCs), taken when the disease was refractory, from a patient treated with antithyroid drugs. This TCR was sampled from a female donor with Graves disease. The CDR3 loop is CASSQYRGTQETQYF. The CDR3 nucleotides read TGCGCCAGCAGCCAATACAGGGGCACTCAAGAGACCCAGTACTTC.